This TCR beta chain was identified in a study of OX40 agonist ivuxolimab in advanced cancers. Background on the whole study: The costimulatory receptor OX40 (CD134) was targeted by ivuxolimab, a fully human IgG2 agonistic monoclonal antibody. Intravenous ivuxolimab was administered to patients every 2 weeks at six dose levels: 0.01, 0.1, 0.3, 1.5, 3 and 10 mg/kg. Among the approximately 50 dose-escalation patients, roughly 20 had hepatocellular carcinoma, roughly 15 melanoma, 9 renal cell carcinoma and 9 head and neck cancer. In the dose-escalation cohort, roughly four fifths of patients were male, and the mean age was around 60 years, with a range of about 23 to 85. Prior anti-PD-1, anti-PD-L1 or anti-CTLA-4 therapy was permitted, and checkpoint inhibitors had been received by roughly two fifths of dose-escalation patients. Three dose-escalation patients achieved partial responses, one with hepatocellular carcinoma and two with cutaneous melanoma. The purpose of peripheral TCRbeta sequencing was to test whether ivuxolimab changed TCR sequence diversity and led to clonal T-cell expansion. The paper covers the monotherapy dose-escalation part of the phase I ivuxolimab trial, which included N = 52 patients.

The germline V gene yields SGHVS for CDR1 and FQNEAQ for CDR2. V lost 1 base and J lost 0 bases, and the count of bases not matched to a germline gene is 8. CDR3 length: 18 amino acids, cysteine to phenylalanine. The only DNA kept is the CDR3, 54 bases in frame from the first base. Patients with autoimmune disease history or receiving systemic immunosuppression were excluded from the trial. Peripheral blood for TCR sequencing was drawn from every dose cohort at baseline, at cycle 4 day 1 and at cycle 7 day 1. Samples came from an open-label, multicenter, first-in-human phase I dose-escalation trial of ivuxolimab. Adults with locally advanced or metastatic head and neck squamous cell, hepatocellular, melanoma or renal cell carcinoma were enrolled in the trial. Before TCR sequencing, CD4+ and CD8+ T cells were separately sorted from peripheral blood. The paper as a whole reports these results and caveats: At doses of 0.1 to 3.0 mg/kg, clonal expansion of both CD4+ and CD8+ T cells in blood was seen between baseline and week 6. On average, CD8+ T cells showed more expanded clones than CD4+ T cells after ivuxolimab. The antigen specificity of the peripheral T cells that underwent clonal expansion was not determined. Partial responders in the 0.1-3.0 mg/kg groups had among the lowest normalized peripheral clonal expansion, especially among CD8+ T cells. Low levels of normalized T-cell clonal expansion were also seen in some nonresponding patients.

As for this clone: What antigen it recognizes has not been identified. The sample holds no much larger clone one base away, and base qualities are not on file.

For sequencing of the TCRbeta CDR3 region, genomic DNA was extracted from the sorted cells. The immunoSEQ Assay was used to sequence the TCRbeta CDR3 regions. This is the immuneACCESS table as TCRdb keeps it, with only in-frame sequences that have V and J called. A part of the clones is gone; compared with another copy, unresolved V genes explain less than half, and the rest is unexplained. The sample table shows more than 40,000 clones, and almost 90% are seen once. About 1% of the sample goes to the ten largest clones. This sequence originates from an adult with an advanced solid tumor such as melanoma, head and neck, liver or kidney cancer. The input for sequencing was CD4+ or CD8+ T cells sorted from blood, taken in a trial of the OX40 agonist ivuxolimab. The rearranged segments are TRBV7-8 and TRBJ2-2; 7 nucleotides in the junction match TRBD2. The sequenced DNA is TGTGCCAGCAGCTTAGAGGGGAGGGCTGCCGCGAACACCGGGGAGCTGTTTTTT. Translated, this gives CASSLEGRAAANTGELFF.